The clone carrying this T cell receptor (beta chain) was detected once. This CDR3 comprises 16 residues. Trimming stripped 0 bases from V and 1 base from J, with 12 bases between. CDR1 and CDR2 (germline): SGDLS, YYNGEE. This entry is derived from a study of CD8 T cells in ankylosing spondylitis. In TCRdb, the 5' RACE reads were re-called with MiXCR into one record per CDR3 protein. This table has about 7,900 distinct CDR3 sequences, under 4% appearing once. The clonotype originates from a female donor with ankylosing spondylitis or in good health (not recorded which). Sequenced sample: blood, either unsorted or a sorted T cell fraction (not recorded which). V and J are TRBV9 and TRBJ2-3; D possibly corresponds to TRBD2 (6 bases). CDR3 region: CASSVVNGEGTDTQYF. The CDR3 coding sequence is TGTGCCAGCAGCGTAGTTAACGGGGAGGGCACAGATACGCAGTATTTT.